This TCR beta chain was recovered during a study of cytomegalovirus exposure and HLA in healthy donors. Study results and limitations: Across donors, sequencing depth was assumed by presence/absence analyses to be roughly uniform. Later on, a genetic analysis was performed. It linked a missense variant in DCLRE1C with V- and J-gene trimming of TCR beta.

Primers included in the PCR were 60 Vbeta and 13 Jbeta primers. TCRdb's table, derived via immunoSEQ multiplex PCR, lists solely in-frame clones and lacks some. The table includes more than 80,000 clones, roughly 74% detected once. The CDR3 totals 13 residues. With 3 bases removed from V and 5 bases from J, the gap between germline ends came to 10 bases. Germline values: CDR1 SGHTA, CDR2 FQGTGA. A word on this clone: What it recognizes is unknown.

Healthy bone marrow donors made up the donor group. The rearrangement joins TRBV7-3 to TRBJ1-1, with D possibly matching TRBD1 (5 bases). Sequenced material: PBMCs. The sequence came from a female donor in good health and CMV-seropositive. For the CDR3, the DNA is TGTGCCAGCAGCTTTACGGCAGGGACTGAAGCTTTCTTT. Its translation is CASSFTAGTEAFF.